This is a list of T cell receptor beta chains from one sample in a study of T-cell reconstitution after alpha-beta-depleted transplantation in children. TCRdb reprocessed the PCR reads via MiXCR and lists one record per CDR3 protein. The sample consists of hundreds of thousands of distinct CDR3 sequences, more than 10% of them appearing once. The sample was PBMCs from the stem cell graft donor, taken from the stem cell graft. The source is a human donor who donated a stem cell graft to a child with acute lymphoblastic leukemia. Both conserved end residues are part of each CDR3. The D gene is left open where the match is weak. Size is omitted from some rows. Given values are once, few, many or a class for expanded clones.

J | size | D | V | DNA | CDR3
TRBJ1-4 | many | NA | TRBV5-1 | TGCGCCAGCAGCTCCGACAGGATCAAACTGTTTTTT | CASSSDRIKLFF
TRBJ1-2 | NA | NA | TRBV12-3/TRBV12-4 | TGTGCCAGCAGTTTAAGGTGGACAGTTGGCAAATCAGATGGCTACACCTTC | CASSLRWTVGKSDGYTF
TRBJ2-3 | many | TRBD1 | TRBV6-5 | TGTGCCAGCAGTTCCCGACGGACAGGGGGCGATACGCAGTATTTT | CASSSRRTGGDTQYF
TRBJ1-2 | many | NA | TRBV13 | TGTGCCAGCACCCTCCGAAGCGGGGACCTCCGGGCACAAGGCTACACCTTC | CASTLRSGDLRAQGYTF
TRBJ2-7 | many | NA | TRBV5-1 | TGCGCCAGCAGTCCACTACAAACCTACGAGCAGTACTTC | CASSPLQTYEQYF
TRBJ2-1 | many | NA | TRBV7-2 | TGTGCCAGCAGCTTAGACAGGGTGGTGCACAATGAGCAGTTCTTC | CASSLDRVVHNEQFF
TRBJ1-1 | NA | TRBD1 | TRBV7-9 | TGTGCCAGCAGCCGAGACAGGGGGCAAGAAGCTTTCTTT | CASSRDRGQEAFF
TRBJ2-1 | many | NA | TRBV15 | TGTGCCACCAGCAGAGATCTTTTCGGAGGAGGGCTGGAAGACAATGAGCAGTTCTTC | CATSRDLFGGGLEDNEQFF
TRBJ2-1 | many | TRBD2 | TRBV19 | TGTGCCAGTAGTATCCTAGCGGGGGGGGACAATGAGCAGTTCTTC | CASSILAGGDNEQFF
TRBJ1-2 | many | TRBD1 | TRBV20-1 | TGCAGTGAGGAGGGGCCGGGACAGGGGGCTGGTGGCTACACCTTC | CSEEGPGQGAGGYTF
TRBJ2-7 | NA | NA | TRBV19 | TGTGCCAGTAGTATCTTAGGGGCCTCCTACGAGCAGTACTTC | CASSILGASYEQYF
TRBJ2-3 | many | TRBD2 | TRBV10-3 | TGTGCCATCAGTGAGTCTGCTAGCGGGACCTCAGATACGCAGTATTTT | CAISESASGTSDTQYF
TRBJ1-1 | many | NA | TRBV4-3 | TGCGCCAGCAGCCAAGAGGCCCCCGGGGAAGGGAACACTGAAGCTTTCTTT | CASSQEAPGEGNTEAFF
TRBJ2-5 | NA | NA | TRBV12-3/TRBV12-4 | TGTGCCAGCAGCTTATTCCGGGAGACCCAGTACTTC | CASSLFRETQYF
TRBJ2-2 | many | TRBD2 | TRBV7-2 | TGTGCCAGCAGCTTCCGGACTAGCGGGGCCACCGGGGAGCTGTTTTTT | CASSFRTSGATGELFF
TRBJ2-1 | many | TRBD1 | TRBV29-1 | TGCAGCGCTCCACAGGGGTTTTACAATGAGCAGTTCTTC | CSAPQGFYNEQFF
TRBJ2-7 | many | TRBD2 | TRBV20-1 | TGCAGTGCTTCGGTGACTAGCGGGAGATTAGGCGAGCAGTACTTC | CSASVTSGRLGEQYF
TRBJ1-4 | many | NA | TRBV5-5 | TGTGCCAGCAGCCCCGACCCCACTATAACTAATGAAAAACTGTTTTTT | CASSPDPTITNEKLFF
TRBJ2-7 | many | TRBD1 | TRBV9 | TGTGCCAGCAGCGTAAGGACAGGGAGCAACGAGCAGTACTTC | CASSVRTGSNEQYF
TRBJ2-4 | many | NA | TRBV20-1 | TGCAGTGCCCCCGGTACAGGTTCAAACATTCAGTACTTC | CSAPGTGSNIQYF
TRBJ2-5 | few | NA | TRBV5-1 | TGCGCCAGCAGCTCGCCCCGGGGGGCGGAGACCCAGTACTTC | CASSSPRGAETQYF
TRBJ1-2 | many | NA | TRBV5-6 | TGTGCCAGCAGCTTGGCCTCTATTGGGGCCTACACCTTC | CASSLASIGAYTF
TRBJ2-3 | few | TRBD1 | TRBV5-5 | TGTGCCAGCACCAGGGACAGCGGCACAGATACGCAGTATTTT | CASTRDSGTDTQYF
TRBJ2-5 | many | NA | TRBV3-1 | TGTGCCAGCAGCCAAGAACGGATAGCCCTTAGAGAGACCCAGTACTTC | CASSQERIALRETQYF
TRBJ1-1 | many | NA | TRBV10-3 | TGTGCCATCAGTGAGTCTTTGGGAGTGAACACTGAAGCTTTCTTT | CAISESLGVNTEAFF
TRBJ1-1 | NA | NA | TRBV29-1 | TGCAGCGTTGAAGATCTTCGGATCACTGAAGCTTTCTTT | CSVEDLRITEAFF
TRBJ1-5 | many | NA | TRBV20-1 | TGCAGTGCTAGGGTCACAGCGAATCAGCCCCAGCATTTT | CSARVTANQPQHF
TRBJ1-5 | NA | NA | TRBV30 | TGTGCCTGGAGTGAGGGAGGCCCGGGGCAGCCCCAGCATTTT | CAWSEGGPGQPQHF
TRBJ2-1 | many | NA | TRBV10-3 | TGTGCCATCAGTGATCGATACTTTTACAATGAGCAGTTCTTC | CAISDRYFYNEQFF
TRBJ2-5 | NA | NA | TRBV18 | TGTGCCAGCTCACCACCGTCTGTTATTCGGAGCCAAGAGACCCAGTACTTC | CASSPPSVIRSQETQYF
TRBJ2-7 | NA | NA | TRBV13 | TGTGCCAGCAGCCTCGGGGTGCGCTGCGAGCAGTACTTC | CASSLGVRCEQYF
TRBJ1-2 | many | TRBD1 | TRBV28 | TGTGCCAGCAGCCTCAACAGGGGGGGAAGAGGCGGCTACACCTTC | CASSLNRGGRGGYTF
TRBJ2-4 | many | NA | TRBV7-2 | TGTGCCAGCAGCTTTACCCCGGGGGTTCGGAACATTCAGTACTTC | CASSFTPGVRNIQYF
TRBJ1-1 | many | NA | TRBV5-1 | TGCGCCAGCAGCCCGCTCTCGCAGGACACTGAAGCTTTCTTT | CASSPLSQDTEAFF
TRBJ2-5 | many | NA | TRBV29-1 | TGCAGCGTTGCCTTGTTAAAGTACCAAGAGACCCAGTACTTC | CSVALLKYQETQYF
TRBJ2-7 | many | NA | TRBV11-2 | TGTGCCAGCCAAATAGGGGCTTTCGAGCAGTACTTC | CASQIGAFEQYF
TRBJ2-5 | many | TRBD2 | TRBV6-5 | TGTGCCAGCAGTTCTGGACTAGCGCCCCAAGAGACCCAGTACTTC | CASSSGLAPQETQYF
TRBJ2-3 | many | NA | TRBV7-9 | TGTGCCAGCAGCTTAAGAGGGAGACACACAGATACGCAGTATTTT | CASSLRGRHTDTQYF
TRBJ2-1 | few | NA | TRBV20-1 | TGCAGTGCTAGAGATAGAATTTGGGGGAATGAGCAGTTCTTC | CSARDRIWGNEQFF
TRBJ2-1 | many | TRBD2 | TRBV6-2/TRBV6-3 | TGTGCCAGCAGCTCGGGGAAGCGGGGACCCTACAATGAGCAGTTCTTC | CASSSGKRGPYNEQFF
TRBJ1-2 | many | NA | TRBV10-3 | TGTGCCATCAGTCAAGGACAGCTGAGGGAGGGCTACACCTTC | CAISQGQLREGYTF
TRBJ1-4 | many | NA | TRBV29-1 | TGCAGCGTCAGAAGCGAACGACGTTATGAAAAACTGTTTTTT | CSVRSERRYEKLFF
TRBJ2-2 | NA | NA | TRBV20-1 | TGCAGTGCTACCGGGACGTTCCTTTCCACCGGGGAGCTGTTTTTT | CSATGTFLSTGELFF
TRBJ2-1 | few | NA | TRBV20-1 | TGCAGTGCTGGAGACAGAAGATTCTCCTACAATGAGCAGTTCTTC | CSAGDRRFSYNEQFF
TRBJ1-2 | many | NA | TRBV7-2 | TGTGCCAGCAGCGTTGGGGGGGCGCCTGGCTACACCTTC | CASSVGGAPGYTF
TRBJ1-1 | many | NA | TRBV6-2/TRBV6-3 | TGTGCCAGCAGATTTAGGACAGAGAACACTGAAGCTTTCTTT | CASRFRTENTEAFF
TRBJ2-7 | many | NA | TRBV20-1 | TGCAGTGCTAAGAGGGCAGGGAAAGGGTACGAGCAGTACTTC | CSAKRAGKGYEQYF
TRBJ2-7 | NA | NA | TRBV20-1 | TGCAGTGCCCCACTCGCGGCCTTTCCCTACGAGCAGTACTTC | CSAPLAAFPYEQYF
TRBJ2-7 | many | NA | TRBV9 | TGTGCCAGCAGCGGACGGCGGGGCGAGCAGTACTTC | CASSGRRGEQYF
TRBJ2-1 | many | NA | TRBV5-1 | TGCGCCAGCAGCCACGGAGGGGTCGGGGATGAGCAGTTCTTC | CASSHGGVGDEQFF
TRBJ1-1 | many | NA | TRBV5-1 | TGCGCCAGCAGCTTGGAGCGGCCAACCGAAGCTTTCTTT | CASSLERPTEAFF
TRBJ2-3 | many | NA | TRBV6-4 | TGTGCCAGCAGTGAAAAGCCGGACACGGGCACAGATACGCAGTATTTT | CASSEKPDTGTDTQYF
TRBJ1-4 | many | NA | TRBV7-9 | TGTGCCAGCAGCTTGGGGGGACGGGGAGGAGAAAAACTGTTTTTT | CASSLGGRGGEKLFF
TRBJ2-7 | many | NA | TRBV28 | TGTGCCAGCAGTGGATCTGTCCCTTCCTACGAGCAGTACTTC | CASSGSVPSYEQYF
TRBJ1-5 | many | NA | TRBV12-3/TRBV12-4 | TGTGCCAGCAGTTTAGACAGCTCTAATAGCAATCAGCCCCAGCATTTT | CASSLDSSNSNQPQHF
TRBJ2-7 | many | NA | TRBV7-9 | TGTGCCAGCAGCCCTGGGGTCCTCCAGGGGGGAGGCGAGCAGTACTTC | CASSPGVLQGGGEQYF